The source of this TCR beta chain is a study of T cells in Graves' hyperthyroidism and ophthalmopathy. Study-wide findings and caveats: Ophthalmopathy was model-predicted a median roughly 6.2 months pre-onset.

Note on this clonotype: Its target is not known. Just one base apart from a much larger clone, this may be a read error.

The source material, RNA transcripts, was used to amplify TCR beta CDR3 regions. A set of HTBI primers served as the primers for a first-round RT-PCR of the TCR CDR3. Using its own MiXCR run on the multiplex PCR reads, TCRdb lists one record per CDR3 protein. The sample consists of approximately 400,000 distinct CDR3 sequences, 15% to 17% of them appearing once. The clonotype comes from a woman aged 18 to 35 with Graves' hyperthyroidism that later progressed to Graves' ophthalmopathy. Sample: blood.

CDR3 sequence reads: CSLRALPAYERYF. CDR3 bases: TGTTCACTGAGGGCCTTACCCGCTTACGAGCGGTACTTC. The chain combines TRBV28 with TRBJ2-7, with D tentatively TRBD2 (5 bases). Germline V CDR1 and CDR2: MDHEN, SYDVKM. CDR3 length: 13 residues.